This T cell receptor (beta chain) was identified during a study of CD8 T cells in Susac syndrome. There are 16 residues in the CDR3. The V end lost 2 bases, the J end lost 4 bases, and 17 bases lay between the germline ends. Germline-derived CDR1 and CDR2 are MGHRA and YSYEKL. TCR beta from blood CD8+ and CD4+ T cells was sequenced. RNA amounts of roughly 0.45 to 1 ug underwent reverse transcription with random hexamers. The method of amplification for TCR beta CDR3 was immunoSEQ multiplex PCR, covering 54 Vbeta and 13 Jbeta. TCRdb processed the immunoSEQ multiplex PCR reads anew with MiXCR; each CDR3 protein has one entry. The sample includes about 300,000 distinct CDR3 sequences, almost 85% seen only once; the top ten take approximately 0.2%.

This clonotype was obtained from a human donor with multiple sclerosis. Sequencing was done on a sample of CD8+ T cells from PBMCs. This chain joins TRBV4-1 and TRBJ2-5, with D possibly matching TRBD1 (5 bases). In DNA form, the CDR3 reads TGCGCCAGCAGCCAATTCCGGGCCCCCCAGGGAGAGACCCAGTACTTC. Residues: CASSQFRAPQGETQYF.